This section outlines one TCR beta chain sequence together with its context. The record originates from a study of radiotherapy plus CTLA-4 blockade in lung cancer. CDR1 and CDR2 (germline): SQVTM, ANQGSEA. V dropped 4 bases and J dropped 6; count of bases not matched to a gene: 11. CDR3 length equals 16 residues. Clones were read by immunoSEQ multiplex PCR, and TCRdb kept only the in-frame ones, dropping some. The data contain just over 60,000 clones, about 80% of them singletons. The sequenced sample was peripheral blood, obtained from a patient treated with radiotherapy plus ipilimumab. The chain uses TRBV29-1 and TRBJ2-1; TRBD2 matches 11 bases. This clonotype originated in a human donor with non-small cell lung cancer who had a complete response to radiotherapy plus ipilimumab. DNA of the CDR3: TGCAGCGTTGGACTAGCGGGATCTAGTATTGTCAATGAGCAGTTCTTC. This gives the protein CSVGLAGSSIVNEQFF.